The TCR beta chain described here comes from a study of beta chain features in type 1 diabetes (dated by TCRdb to the late 2010s). About the investigation overall: No differences in mean age, gender distribution, total cell number or subset yield were found between patients and healthy donors. A total of 90 million to 140 million sorted cells were examined across all samples, and RNA yield correlated strongly with the number of cells per subset. The study compared TCRB repertoires of sorted circulating CD4+ T cell subsets between recently diagnosed type 1 diabetes patients and matched healthy donors. Regulatory and stem cell-like memory subsets were obtained from only 8 patients and about eight healthy donors, while naive and central memory subsets were obtained from all 28 donors.

Each donor gave one peripheral blood draw, roughly 0.11 L on average, collected into heparinised tubes. Using a panel that included CD45RO, CCR7, CD25, CD127, CD95 and CD27, naive, central memory, regulatory and stem cell-like memory CD4+ T cells were sorted on a BD FACSAria II. Purity was above 98% for every sorted population. PBMCs were separated immediately by Lymphoprep density gradient centrifugation and were stained directly, without being cultured. To minimize batch effects, samples were stained and sorted in pairs, one healthy donor with one patient per experiment. Broad study findings and their caveats: Only small numbers of individuals were included in the HLA sub-analyses, which left unresolved whether HLA type had any influence on TCRB rearrangement. In all four CD4+ subsets, TCRB CDR3 length was moderately but significantly shorter in type 1 diabetes patients. The naive, central memory and regulatory TCRB repertoires appeared to resemble one another more closely among patients than among healthy donors. At VDJ recombination sites, type 1 diabetes patients had fewer insertions and more deleted nucleotides, which implies abnormalities in thymic rearrangement. Because cDNA was sequenced instead of genomic DNA, activated cells with high expression could be over-represented, although the groups did not differ in activation or CD3 levels. PCR might favor shorter templates, but patient and control samples were amplified and corrected together, so any skew would affect both groups equally.

This clone was seen a handful of times. It lacks a known antigen. No base qualities exist here, and no much larger clone lies one base off it. The entire amount of isolated RNA was reverse transcribed using the High Capacity cDNA Reverse Transcription Kit, so the sequenced TCRB transcripts were expressed ones. Naive, central memory and regulatory T cell samples underwent deep immunoSEQ sequencing, averaging roughly 3.5 million total reads per sample. Sorted cells were lysed in RLT buffer, and RNA was extracted using DNase-treated RNeasy Micro or Mini kits according to cell number. Each cell subset was processed on its own to prevent cross-contamination, while patient and healthy donor samples were processed together. The immunoSEQ multiplex PCR was used to amplify TCRB sequences from cDNA, generating 87-bp fragments that spanned the CDR3 region. The amplicons were sequenced using the Illumina HiSeq platform. In the source study's methods: Synthetic template baselines were used to correct PCR bias computationally, reads within Hamming distance 2 were collapsed, and singletons that could not be merged were discarded. By aligning reads against IMGT, V, D and J genes, CDR3 length, and insertions or deletions at six rearrangement sites were assigned. Within each subset, clonotype counts were normalized to the number of sorted cells before true diversity and Gini coefficients were calculated with the tcR R package. Repertoire sharing was quantified using the overlap coefficient calculated on TCRB nucleotide sequences. Out-of-frame TCRB sequences from naive cells were analyzed to stand in for the pre-selection repertoire. Entries here come from immuneACCESS through TCRdb and include only in-frame sequences with V and J called. Some clones fail to appear in such tables; in the studies checked, an unresolved V gene covers under half of the shortfall, and the cause of the remainder is unknown. The DNA gave D and trimming, while V, J and clone size come from that table. The sample records more than 350,000 clones, approximately 10% of which are singletons. Of the sample, 0.045% to 0.06% is held by the ten largest clones.

Cut back by 5 bases and 0 bases, the V and J ends lie 7 bases apart. CDR1 and CDR2 are read off the germline V gene (reference sequence) as LNHDA and SQIVND. The CDR3 runs 14 residues from the cysteine to the phenylalanine. CDR3 DNA only is kept here, 42 bases in frame from base 1. Here the chain combines TRBV19 and TRBJ2-2, with no confident D gene call. This clonotype was sampled from a woman under 30 in good health. Sequencing was done on a sample of naive CD4+ T cells from blood. In the paper's terms, the cell subset or site label means: true naive CD4+ T cells. The CDR3 protein sequence reads: CASSFTANTGELFF. The sequence in DNA is TGTGCCAGTAGTTTCACAGCGAACACCGGGGAGCTGTTTTTT.